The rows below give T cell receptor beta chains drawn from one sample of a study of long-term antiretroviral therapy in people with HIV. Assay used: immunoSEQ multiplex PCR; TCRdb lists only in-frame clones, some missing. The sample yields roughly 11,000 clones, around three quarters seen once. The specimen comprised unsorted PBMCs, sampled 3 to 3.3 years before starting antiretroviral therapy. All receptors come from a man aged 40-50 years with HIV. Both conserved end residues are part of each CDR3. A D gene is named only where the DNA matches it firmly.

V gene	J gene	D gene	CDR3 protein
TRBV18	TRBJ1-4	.	CASSPPLLGGLNEKLFF
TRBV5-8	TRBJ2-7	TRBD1	CASSFPTGAVYEQYF
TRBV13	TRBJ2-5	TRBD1	CASKTRGLIEKTQYF
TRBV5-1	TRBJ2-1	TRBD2	CASSQGLAGSNEQFF
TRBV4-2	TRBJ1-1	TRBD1	CASSALGTAMNTEAFF
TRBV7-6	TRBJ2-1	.	CASSLGTTSTYNEQFF
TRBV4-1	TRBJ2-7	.	CASSQVVGTNYEQYF
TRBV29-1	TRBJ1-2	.	CSVPGIYGYTF
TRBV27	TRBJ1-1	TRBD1	CASSLSAGQPSSGAFF
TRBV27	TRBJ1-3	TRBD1	CASSLTTGMGNTIYF
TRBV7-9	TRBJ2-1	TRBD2	CASSLAGLAGVKFF
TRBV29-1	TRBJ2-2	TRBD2	CSVSGLESTGELFF
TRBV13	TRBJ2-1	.	CASSPRDTMRQFF
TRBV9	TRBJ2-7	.	CASSVAGQPYEQYF
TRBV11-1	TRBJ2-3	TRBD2	CASSRRLSGRAREDTQYF
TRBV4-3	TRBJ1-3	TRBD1	CASSQDWAGGMSGNTIYF
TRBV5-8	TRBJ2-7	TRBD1	CASTRKLRQGTYEQYF